Following are 27 T cell receptor beta chains from one sample sequenced in a study of radiation and T cells in renal cell carcinoma. The protocol was immunoSEQ multiplex PCR, while the TCRdb copy is restricted to in-frame clones and leaves out a portion. The table has some 120,000 clones, over 75% seen once. As for time point: blood 2 weeks post-SBRT. Regarding treatment: 15 Gy SBRT to primary tumor, nephrectomy 4 weeks later. This specimen was blood, taken from a patient whose treatment included radiotherapy and nephrectomy. The source of these receptors is a man aged 45-65 years with renal cell carcinoma.

V gene TRBV27 combines with J gene TRBJ2-7; D ambiguous. Trimming cost V 8 bases and J 0 bases, with 11 bases left between them. Per the germline V gene, CDR1 is MNHEY and CDR2 is SMNVEV (reference sequence). The CDR3 spans 13 residues. CDR3: CASAQDGSYEQYF. For the CDR3, the DNA is TGTGCCAGCGCGCAGGACGGCTCCTACGAGCAGTACTTC.

J is TRBJ2-5 and V is TRBV10-3, with 13 bases fitting TRBD2. In germline, CDR1 is ENHRY, CDR2 SYGVKD. The CDR3 has 15 amino acids. The V gene end was trimmed by 4 bases and the J gene end by 1 base; junction bases not matched to a gene: 0. The CDR3 here is CAISGTSGGQETQYF. The CDR3, as DNA: TGTGCCATCAGTGGGACTAGCGGGGGCCAAGAGACCCAGTACTTC.

J is TRBJ1-2 and V is TRBV7-3; a possible D gene is TRBD1 (5 bases). Between the trimmed V and J ends, which lost 5 bases and 8 bases, there was a span of 15 bases. The germline gives CDR1 SGHTA, CDR2 FQGTGA. The CDR3 contains 13 residues. In nucleotides, the CDR3 is TGTGCCAGCAGCCTTATTGGGGGAGAAGGCTACACCTTC. Translation gives CASSLIGGEGYTF.

This clone was seen only once. The chain employs TRBV6-1 and TRBJ2-5; 10 bases line up with TRBD2. J was trimmed by 4 bases and V by 2 bases; bases with no gene match: 4. The germline CDR1 and CDR2 sequences are MNHNS and SASEGT. CDR3 length: 15 residues. CDR3 coding DNA: TGTGCCAGCAGTGAACTAGCGGGAGTGGGAGAGACCCAGTACTTC. Translation: CASSELAGVGETQYF.

This clone was seen only a few times. The genes are TRBV11-3 and TRBJ2-3, with 7 nucleotides matching TRBD2. The J segment lost 3 bases and the V segment lost 0 bases, leaving 9 bases of the junction unmatched. This CDR3 comprises 17 residues. Germline CDR1 is SGHNT and CDR2 is YENEEA. In nucleotides, the CDR3 is TGTGCCAGCAGCTTAGATCTTGCGGGAGAGTCAACAGATACGCAGTATTTT. It encodes CASSLDLAGESTDTQYF.

The gene calls are TRBV27 and TRBJ2-1; a possible D gene is TRBD2 (5 bases). The CDR3 has 15 amino acids. V dropped 8 bases and J dropped 0 bases, with 14 bases sitting between them. CDR1 MNHEY and CDR2 SMNVEV come from the germline V gene (reference sequence). CDR3 protein: CASSLAAGSYNEQFF. The CDR3 nucleotides are TGTGCCAGCTCCCTAGCCGCTGGCTCCTACAATGAGCAGTTCTTC.

CDR3 sequence (DNA): TGTGCCAGCAGCGTAGCTCCCGACCCCGTATCCTCCTACAATGAGCAGTTCTTC. Residues: CASSVAPDPVSSYNEQFF. The chain recombines TRBV9 with TRBJ2-1; D ambiguous. The ends were cut back, 0 bases at V and 0 bases at J, with 16 bases in the middle. Germline CDR1 and CDR2: SGDLS and YYNGEE. This CDR3 region has 18 residues.

The chain couples TRBV7-2 to TRBJ1-1; TRBD1 matches 7 bases. The V and J ends lost 1 base and 4 bases, in that order; junction bases with no gene match: 3. Germline V CDR1 and CDR2: SGHTA, FQGNSA. The CDR3 is 14 amino acids. CDR3 sequence (DNA): TGTGCCAGCAGCTTAGTACAGGGGAGCACTGAAGCTTTCTTT. Its protein product is CASSLVQGSTEAFF.

V gene TRBV7-2 combines with J gene TRBJ1-2, with TRBD1 as a possible D gene (5 bases). V shed 5 bases and J shed 4 bases, with 14 bases lying between them. The CDR3 sequence is 14 residues long. The germline gives CDR1 SGHTA, CDR2 FQGNSA. The CDR3 sequence: CASSNVVGGYGYTF. The CDR3 DNA reads as TGTGCCAGCAGCAACGTCGTGGGGGGCTATGGCTACACCTTC.

Details on this clone: An end of the junction differs from the germline gene, which may be a read error. V and J are TRBV20-1 and TRBJ1-4; D is uncertain. The CDR3 spans 8 residues. Looked up from germline, CDR1 is DFQATT and CDR2 is SNEGSKA (reference sequence). The CDR3 region is CSAPGFIF. The DNA for the CDR3 is TGCAGTGCCCCCGGGTTTATTTTT.

V usage is TRBV19 and J usage is TRBJ2-5; D gene uncertain. V was trimmed by 5 bases and J by 0 bases, leaving 7 bases between them. The CDR3 length is 13 residues. The germline CDR1 and CDR2 sequences are LNHDA and SQIVND (reference sequence). CDR3 in amino acids: CASSSRNQETQYF. CDR3 nucleotides: TGTGCCAGTAGTTCCAGAAACCAAGAGACCCAGTACTTC.

The V and J genes are TRBV7-6 and TRBJ1-1; D is unclear. V shed 3 bases and J shed 2 bases, with 10 bases lying between them. The CDR3 sequence is 14 residues long. The germline CDR1 and CDR2 sequences are SGHVS and FNYEAQ. This chain's CDR3 is CASSLTASNTEAFF. In DNA, the CDR3 is TGTGCCAGCAGCTTGACGGCCTCTAACACTGAAGCTTTCTTT.

The CDR3 protein is CASRFVLRGQYF. CDR3 in DNA: TGTGCCAGCAGGTTTGTCCTTCGTGGGCAGTATTTT. The rearrangement links TRBV21-1 to TRBJ2-3. TRBV21-1 is a known pseudogene. The CDR3 totals 12 residues.

V usage is TRBV19 and J usage is TRBJ2-7; maybe TRBD1 (6 bases). CDR1 and CDR2 (germline): LNHDA, SQIVND (reference sequence). The CDR3 contains 15 residues. V was pared by 1 base and J by 7 bases, with 17 bases between. The CDR3 loop is CASSIGQGTLREQYF. CDR3 nucleotides: TGTGCCAGTAGTATAGGTCAGGGGACCCTCCGGGAGCAGTACTTC.

This clone showed up just once. The chain has TRBV25-1 and TRBJ2-3; 7 bases match TRBD2. Germline lookup yields CDR1 MGHDK and CDR2 SYGVNS. After removal of 7 bases from V and 4 bases from J, the junction contained 11 bases not matched to a gene. The CDR3 sequence is 15 residues long. The CDR3 nucleotides are TGTGCCAGCATCCCTAGCGGAGGAGGATCAGATACGCAGTATTTT. The encoded protein is CASIPSGGGSDTQYF.

The rearrangement joins TRBV27 to TRBJ2-3; no reliable D call. Trimming removed 6 bases at V and 4 bases at J, with 11 bases between. Germline CDR1 reads MNHEY; CDR2 reads SMNVEV (reference sequence). The length of the CDR3 is 13 residues. Here the CDR3 DNA reads TGTGCCAGCAGGGACCCGAATGCAGATACGCAGTATTTT. This gives the protein CASRDPNADTQYF.

The chain recombines TRBV7-2 with TRBJ1-2; D is possibly TRBD1 (6 bases). This CDR3 is 16 amino acids long. Germline V CDR1 and CDR2: SGHTA, FQGNSA. Trimming took off 2 bases at V and 4 bases at J, with 17 bases between the two ends. CDR3 nucleotides: TGTGCCAGCAGCTTATCCATCCCAGGGGCAGGCTATGGCTACACCTTC. Translated: CASSLSIPGAGYGYTF.

The chain employs TRBV11-2 and TRBJ2-7; D tentatively reads TRBD1 or TRBD2 (5 bases each). CDR1 and CDR2 (germline): SGHAT, FQNNGV. V dropped 5 bases and J dropped 1 base, with 18 bases sitting between them. The CDR3 is 16 residues long. The CDR3 sequence: CASSLTVGTESYEQYF. CDR3 sequence (DNA): TGTGCCAGCAGCCTAACGGTCGGGACGGAGTCCTACGAGCAGTACTTC.

V gene TRBV7-9 combines with J gene TRBJ2-7; 13 nucleotides match TRBD2. Germline CDR1 reads SEHNR; CDR2 reads FQNEAQ (reference sequence). The V and J ends lost 1 base and 4 bases, in that order; junction bases with no gene match: 7. This CDR3 region has 17 residues. The CDR3 nucleotides read TGTGCCAGCAGCTTAGGGGGGACTAGCGGGACCGTATACGAGCAGTACTTC. Translation: CASSLGGTSGTVYEQYF.

The chain combines TRBV9 with TRBJ2-5, with D possibly matching TRBD2 (5 bases). The germline V and J ends were trimmed by 1 base and 2 bases, with 6 bases remaining between them. The germline V gene has CDR1 SGDLS and CDR2 YYNGEE. The CDR3 consists of 13 residues. The DNA for the CDR3 is TGTGCCAGCAGCGTAACGGGGCAAGAGACCCAGTACTTC. Residues: CASSVTGQETQYF.

This clone was detected only a few times. The V gene is TRBV4-1, the J gene TRBJ1-2; D call uncertain. This CDR3 comprises 14 residues. The germline gives CDR1 MGHRA, CDR2 YSYEKL. Trimming removed 4 bases from V and 6 bases from J, with 15 bases in between. The CDR3 loop reads CASSRSTEADGYTF. The CDR3 DNA sequence: TGCGCCAGCAGCCGATCCACGGAGGCGGATGGCTACACCTTC.

The V call is TRBV5-4, the J call TRBJ1-6; D not certain. Per the germline V gene, CDR1 is SGHNT and CDR2 is YYREEE (reference sequence). The CDR3 is made up of 14 amino acids. Trimming left V 5 bases short and J 8 bases short, with 14 bases between. The CDR3 here is CASSEGPADSPLHF. The DNA of the CDR3 is TGTGCCAGCAGTGAGGGCCCGGCAGATTCACCCCTCCACTTT. Looking up the rest from reference TRBV5-4 and TRBJ1-6 gives the full variable domain: ETGVTQSPTHLIKTRGQQVTLRCSSQSGHNTVSWYQQALGQGPQFIFQYYREEENGRGNFPPRFSGLQFPNYSSELNVNALELDDSALYLCASSEGPADSPLHFGNGTRLTVT.

V gene TRBV5-1 combines with J gene TRBJ2-5; tentative D call: TRBD1 (5 bases). Per the germline V gene, CDR1 is SGHRS and CDR2 is YFSETQ. V lost 4 bases and J 6 bases, leaving 13 bases between the germline ends. There are 13 residues in the CDR3. DNA of the CDR3: TGCGCCAGCAGCCTGACAGCGTCTAAGACCCAGTACTTC. It specifies CASSLTASKTQYF. Full variable domain (missing parts from reference TRBV5-1 and TRBJ2-5): KAGVTQTPRYLIKTRGQQVTLSCSPISGHRSVSWYQQTPGQGLQFLFEYFSETQRNKGNFPGRFSGRQFSNSRSEMNVSTLELGDSALYLCASSLTASKTQYFGPGTRLLVL.

V usage is TRBV1 and J usage is TRBJ1-6; no DNA check was done on the table's D call, TRBD1. TRBV1 is a pseudogene segment. CDR3 length: 19 amino acids. Written as DNA, the CDR3 is TGCACCAGCAGCCTCCCTGCGCAGGGGGAAAGGACCTATAATTCACCCCTCCACTTT. This codes for CTSSLPAQGERTYNSPLHF.

A word on this clone: Compared with germline, one end of the junction differs, possibly owing to a read error. The sample carries other DNA sequences with the same CDR3. The chain uses TRBV20-1 and TRBJ1-2; D not certain. The germline gives CDR1 DFQATT, CDR2 SNEGSKA (reference sequence). The CDR3 is made up of 11 amino acids. CDR3: CSARVLEGYTF. The DNA for the CDR3 is TGCAGTGCCAGAGTTCTAGAAGGCTACACCTTC.

This clone was picked up many times. This chain connects TRBV28 to TRBJ1-3, with D possibly being TRBD1 (5 bases). Trimming left V 5 bases short and J 1 base short, with 15 bases between. Germline V CDR1 and CDR2: MDHEN, SYDVKM. There are 16 residues in the CDR3. The CDR3 spells CASSPPGTESGNTIYF. In DNA, the CDR3 is TGTGCCAGCAGTCCCCCCGGGACGGAATCTGGAAACACCATATATTTT.

This clone was seen only once. This chain links TRBV6-5 with TRBJ1-3; perhaps TRBD1 as D (5 bases). V was cut by 6 bases and J by 4 bases, with 7 bases left in between. Germline CDR1 reads MNHEY; CDR2 reads SVGAGI. This CDR3 has 12 amino acids. CDR3 nucleotides: TGTGCCAGCAGCGACAGCGGAAACACCATATATTTT. It codes for CASSDSGNTIYF.